The following is a TCR beta chain sequence with its context. This specimen belongs to a study of blood T cell repertoires in COVID-19. As for the study in general: Acute and convalescent COVID-19 samples came from the United States, Italy and Spain.

Germline V gene sequence: CDR1 LGHDT, CDR2 YNNKEL (reference sequence). Trimming stripped 4 bases from V and 1 base from J, with 16 bases between. This CDR3 comprises 16 residues. Sequenced by immunoSEQ multiplex PCR; TCRdb stores in-frame clones only, minus some. The table lists some 200,000 clones, 75% to 90% of them singletons. Participant reports of clinical history set cohort assignment. The TCR originated in a woman aged 40 to 55 with acute COVID-19. The specimen was PBMCs or T cells enriched from blood (not recorded which). The chain links TRBV3-1 (or the pseudogene TRBV3-2) to TRBJ1-1; D not certain. The CDR3 DNA reads TGTGCCAGCAGCCCTGCCCACACGGGGTGGAACACTGAAGCTTTCTTT. This sequence encodes CASSPAHTGWNTEAFF.